The rows below give T cell receptor beta chains drawn from one sample of a study of blood T cell repertoires in COVID-19. This table comes from immunoSEQ multiplex PCR, and its TCRdb copy is limited to in-frame clones, with some not included. This table holds roughly 250,000 clones, approximately 86% found once. The specimen sequenced was PBMCs or T cells enriched from blood (not recorded which). These receptors originate from a woman aged 40-49 years with acute COVID-19. CDR3s include the opening cysteine and the closing phenylalanine or tryptophan. Each record gives: J gene, clone size, D gene, V gene, CDR3 protein, CDR3 DNA. A D gene is named only where the DNA matches it firmly. A clone size is listed for some rows: how often the clone was seen (once, few, many), or a class if it is expanded.

TRBJ2-7	.	TRBD2	TRBV28	CASSMASGNSYEQYF	TGTGCCAGCAGTATGGCTAGCGGGAACTCCTACGAGCAGTACTTC
TRBJ2-2	many	TRBD2	TRBV6-5	CASSTGTSQTGELFF	TGTGCCAGCAGTACCGGGACTAGTCAAACCGGGGAGCTGTTTTTT
TRBJ2-7	.	TRBD2	TRBV11-2	CASRGTSGSREQYF	TGTGCCAGCAGGGGGACTAGCGGGAGTCGAGAGCAGTACTTC
TRBJ1-1	.	TRBD1	TRBV7-8	CASSRPQGGNTEAFF	TGTGCCAGCAGCAGACCCCAGGGGGGGAACACTGAAGCTTTCTTT
TRBJ2-7	.	TRBD2	TRBV29-1	CSVEPLAGSGSYEQYF	TGCAGCGTTGAACCACTAGCGGGATCGGGCTCCTACGAGCAGTACTTC
TRBJ2-3	few	.	TRBV24-1	CATSDPRGSSTDTQYF	TGTGCCACCAGTGACCCGAGGGGGTCTAGCACAGATACGCAGTATTTT
TRBJ1-1	.	.	TRBV3-1/TRBV3-2	CASSQERDTEAFF	TGTGCCAGCAGCCAAGAGAGGGACACTGAAGCTTTCTTT
TRBJ2-7	.	.	TRBV15	CATSREGLGGYYEQYF	TGTGCCACCAGCAGGGAAGGGCTGGGGGGTTACTACGAGCAGTACTTC
TRBJ2-7	.	TRBD1	TRBV4-1	CASSQGSVGDRGLEQYF	TGCGCCAGCAGCCAAGGGTCGGTAGGGGACAGGGGGCTCGAGCAGTACTTC
TRBJ1-2	.	TRBD1	TRBV19	CASSTTTKGARDGYTF	TGTGCCAGTAGTACTACAACAAAGGGGGCGCGGGATGGCTACACCTTC
TRBJ2-2	few	.	TRBV29-1	CSAYRDTGELFF	TGCAGCGCCTACCGGGACACCGGGGAGCTGTTTTTT
TRBJ1-1	.	.	TRBV29-1	CSVGRQGSEAFF	TGCAGCGTTGGAAGGCAGGGCTCTGAAGCTTTCTTT
TRBJ1-6	.	.	TRBV23-1	CASSLWGDSPLHF	TGCGCCAGCAGTCTTTGGGGGGATTCACCCCTCCACTTT
TRBJ2-2	.	.	TRBV29-1	CSVFRGHGELFF	TGCAGCGTTTTCAGGGGACACGGGGAGCTGTTTTTT
TRBJ1-1	.	TRBD1	TRBV5-1	CASRTGEYTEAFF	TGCGCCAGCCGGACAGGGGAGTACACTGAAGCTTTCTTT
TRBJ2-1	.	.	TRBV21-1	CASSAEDRDFNEQFF	TGTGCCAGCAGCGCCGAGGACAGGGATTTCAATGAGCAGTTCTTC
TRBJ2-2	.	.	TRBV25-1	CASRRDINTGELFF	TGTGCCAGCAGAAGGGACATAAACACCGGGGAGCTGTTTTTT
TRBJ2-3	few	.	TRBV19	CASRHYSTDTQYF	TGTGCCAGTAGGCATTACTCCACAGATACGCAGTATTTT
TRBJ1-3	.	TRBD1	TRBV19	CASSIRGPGNTIYF	TGTGCCAGTAGTATAAGGGGGCCTGGAAACACCATATATTTT
TRBJ1-3	few	.	TRBV24-1	CATSIRTVRNTIYF	TGTGCCACGAGCATTAGGACAGTGAGAAACACCATATATTTT
TRBJ2-2	once	.	TRBV7-9	CASSLTAGTGELFF	TGTGCCAGCAGCTTAACTGCGGGCACCGGGGAGCTGTTTTTT
TRBJ1-2	.	TRBD1	TRBV5-1	CASSETGNNGYTF	TGCGCCAGCAGCGAGACAGGGAACAATGGCTACACCTTC
TRBJ2-1	.	.	TRBV11-3	CASSIQASVLGVRGEQFF	TGTGCCAGCAGCATCCAGGCGTCGGTGCTAGGCGTACGGGGTGAGCAGTTCTTC
TRBJ1-5	few	.	TRBV6-9	CASIMTTSIDSNQPQHF	TGTGCCAGCATCATGACTACCAGCATAGATAGCAATCAGCCCCAGCATTTT
TRBJ1-6	.	.	TRBV5-4	CASSLDPGTRYSPLHF	TGTGCCAGCAGCTTGGACCCCGGGACACGATATTCACCCCTCCACTTT